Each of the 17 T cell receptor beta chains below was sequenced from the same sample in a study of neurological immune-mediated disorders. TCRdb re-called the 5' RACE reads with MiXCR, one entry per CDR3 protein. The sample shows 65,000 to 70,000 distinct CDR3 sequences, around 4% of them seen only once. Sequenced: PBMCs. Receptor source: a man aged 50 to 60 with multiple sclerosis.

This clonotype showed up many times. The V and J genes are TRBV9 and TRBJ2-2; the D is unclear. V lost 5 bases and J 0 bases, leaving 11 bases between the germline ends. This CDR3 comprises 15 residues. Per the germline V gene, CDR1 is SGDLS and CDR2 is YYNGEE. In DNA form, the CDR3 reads TGTGCCAGCAGAGTGGGCTACCCGAACACCGGGGAGCTGTTTTTT. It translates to CASRVGYPNTGELFF.

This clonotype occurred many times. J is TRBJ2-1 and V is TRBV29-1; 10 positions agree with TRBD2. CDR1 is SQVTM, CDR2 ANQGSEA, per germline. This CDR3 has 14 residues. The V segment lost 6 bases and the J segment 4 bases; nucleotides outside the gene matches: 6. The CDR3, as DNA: TGCAGCGTCTCCGGGACTAGCGTTTACAATGAGCAGTTCTTC. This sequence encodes CSVSGTSVYNEQFF.

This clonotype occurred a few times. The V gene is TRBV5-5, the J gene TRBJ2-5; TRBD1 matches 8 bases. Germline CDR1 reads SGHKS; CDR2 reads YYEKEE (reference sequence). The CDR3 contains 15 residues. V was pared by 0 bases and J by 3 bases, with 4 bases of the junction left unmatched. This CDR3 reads CASSLGATGEETQYF. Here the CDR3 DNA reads TGTGCCAGCAGCTTGGGGGCGACAGGGGAAGAGACCCAGTACTTC.

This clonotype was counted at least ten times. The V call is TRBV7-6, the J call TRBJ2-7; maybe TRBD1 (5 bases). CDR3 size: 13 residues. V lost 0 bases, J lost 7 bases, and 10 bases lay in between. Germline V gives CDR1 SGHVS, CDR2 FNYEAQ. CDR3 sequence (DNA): TGTGCCAGCAGCTTAGCGGGGCAACGGGAGCAGTACTTC. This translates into CASSLAGQREQYF.

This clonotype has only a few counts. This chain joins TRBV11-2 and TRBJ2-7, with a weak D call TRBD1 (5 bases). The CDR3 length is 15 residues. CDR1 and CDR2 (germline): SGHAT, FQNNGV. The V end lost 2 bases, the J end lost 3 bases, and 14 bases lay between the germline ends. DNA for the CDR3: TGTGCCAGCAGCTTAACAGGCCAAAGCTTCTACGAGCAGTACTTC. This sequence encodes CASSLTGQSFYEQYF.

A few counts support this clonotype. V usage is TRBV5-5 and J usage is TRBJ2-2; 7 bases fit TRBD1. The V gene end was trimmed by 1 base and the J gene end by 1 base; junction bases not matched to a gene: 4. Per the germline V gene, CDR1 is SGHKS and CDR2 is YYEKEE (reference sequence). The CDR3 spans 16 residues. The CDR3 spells CASSLSGTENTGELFF. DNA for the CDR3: TGTGCCAGCAGCTTGTCCGGGACAGAGAACACCGGGGAGCTGTTTTTT.

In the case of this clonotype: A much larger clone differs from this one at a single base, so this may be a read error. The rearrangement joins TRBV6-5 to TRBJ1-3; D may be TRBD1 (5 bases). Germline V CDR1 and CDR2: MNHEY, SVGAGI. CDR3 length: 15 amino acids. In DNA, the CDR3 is TGTGCCAGCAGTTATATTCTTGGGGCCGGAAAAACCATATATTTT. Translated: CASSYILGAGKTIYF.

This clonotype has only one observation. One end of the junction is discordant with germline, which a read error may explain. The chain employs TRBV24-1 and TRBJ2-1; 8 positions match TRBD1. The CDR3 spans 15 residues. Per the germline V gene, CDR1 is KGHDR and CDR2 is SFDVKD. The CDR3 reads CTTSTTGQGANEQFF. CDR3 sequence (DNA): TGTACCACCAGTACAACCGGCCAGGGGGCTAATGAGCAGTTCTTC.

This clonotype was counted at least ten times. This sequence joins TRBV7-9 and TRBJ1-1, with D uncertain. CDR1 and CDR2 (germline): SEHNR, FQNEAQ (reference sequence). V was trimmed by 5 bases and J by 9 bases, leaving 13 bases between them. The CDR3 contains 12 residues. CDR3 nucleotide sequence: TGTGCCAGCAGCGCCGAGGGTAGTAAAGCTTTCTTT. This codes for CASSAEGSKAFF.

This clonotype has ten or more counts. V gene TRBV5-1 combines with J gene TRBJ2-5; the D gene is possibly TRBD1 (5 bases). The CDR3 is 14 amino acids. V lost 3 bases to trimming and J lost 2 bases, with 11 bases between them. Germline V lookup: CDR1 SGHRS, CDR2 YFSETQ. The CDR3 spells CASSSLGQQETQYF. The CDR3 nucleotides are TGCGCCAGCAGCTCTTTGGGGCAGCAAGAGACCCAGTACTTC.

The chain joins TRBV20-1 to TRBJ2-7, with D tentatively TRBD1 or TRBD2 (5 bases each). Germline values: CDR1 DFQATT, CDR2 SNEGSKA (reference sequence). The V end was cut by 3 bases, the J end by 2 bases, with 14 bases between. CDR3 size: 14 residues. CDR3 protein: CSARTPGAPYEQYV. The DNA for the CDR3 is TGCAGTGCTAGGACTCCCGGGGCTCCCTACGAGCAGTACGTC.

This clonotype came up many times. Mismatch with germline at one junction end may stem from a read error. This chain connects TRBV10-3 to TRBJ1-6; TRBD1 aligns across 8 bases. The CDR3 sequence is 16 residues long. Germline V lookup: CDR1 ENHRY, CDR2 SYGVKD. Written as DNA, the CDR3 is TGTGCCACCCAGCTGGGGGTGACAGGGGTAGGGTCACCCCTCAACTTT. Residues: CATQLGVTGVGSPLNF.

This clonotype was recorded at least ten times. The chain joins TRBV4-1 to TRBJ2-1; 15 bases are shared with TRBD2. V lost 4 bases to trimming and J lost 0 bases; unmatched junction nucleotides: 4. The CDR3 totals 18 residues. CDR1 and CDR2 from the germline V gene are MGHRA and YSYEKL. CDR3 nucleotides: TGCGCCAGCAGCCCGGGACTAGCGGGGGGATTCTCCTACAATGAGCAGTTCTTC. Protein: CASSPGLAGGFSYNEQFF.

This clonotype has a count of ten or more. CDR3 coding DNA: TGTGCCAGCAGTTTAGCGCGAACGAACTATGGCTACACCTTC. As protein: CASSLARTNYGYTF. The V call is TRBV12-3 or TRBV12-4, the J call TRBJ1-2; D call uncertain. V was pared by 0 bases and J by 2 bases, with 7 bases between. The CDR3 is made up of 14 amino acids.

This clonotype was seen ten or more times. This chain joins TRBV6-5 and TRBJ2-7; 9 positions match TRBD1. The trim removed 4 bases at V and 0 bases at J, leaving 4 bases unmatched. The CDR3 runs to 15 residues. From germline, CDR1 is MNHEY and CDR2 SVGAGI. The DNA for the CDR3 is TGTGCCAGCAGTTCGGACAGGGGAAGCTCCTACGAGCAGTACTTC. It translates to CASSSDRGSSYEQYF.

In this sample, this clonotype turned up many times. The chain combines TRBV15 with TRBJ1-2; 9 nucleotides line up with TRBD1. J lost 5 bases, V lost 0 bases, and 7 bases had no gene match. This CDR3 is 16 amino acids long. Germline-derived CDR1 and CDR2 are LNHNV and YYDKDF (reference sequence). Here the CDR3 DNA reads TGTGCCACCAGCAGAGATACGACAGGGGGACGGTATGGCTACACCTTC. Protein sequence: CATSRDTTGGRYGYTF.

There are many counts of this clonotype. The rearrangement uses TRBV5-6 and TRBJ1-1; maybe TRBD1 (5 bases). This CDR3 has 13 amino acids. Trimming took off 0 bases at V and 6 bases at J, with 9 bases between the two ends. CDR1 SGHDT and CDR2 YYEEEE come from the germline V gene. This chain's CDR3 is CASSLGPGSEAFF. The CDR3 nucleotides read TGTGCCAGCAGCTTGGGGCCAGGGTCTGAAGCTTTCTTT.